The 8 T cell receptor beta chains given below trace back to one sample, sequenced in a study of CD8 T cells in ankylosing spondylitis. TCRdb reprocessed the 5' RACE reads via MiXCR and lists one record per CDR3 protein. The top ten clones hold 8% to 13% of a sample with approximately 200,000 distinct CDR3 sequences, around 13% of them seen once. Source material: blood, either unsorted or a sorted T cell fraction (not recorded which). All receptors come from a female donor with ankylosing spondylitis or in good health (not recorded which).

The chain is built from TRBV3-1 and TRBJ2-1; possibly TRBD1 or TRBD2 for D (6 bases each). Germline loops: CDR1 LGHDT, CDR2 YNNKEL (reference sequence). This CDR3 is built from 16 residues. The V and J ends lost 1 base and 3 bases respectively, with 13 bases between them. In nucleotides, the CDR3 is TGTGCCAGCAGCCAAGGCGGCGGGACAAACTACAATGAGCAGTTCTTC. It yields the protein CASSQGGGTNYNEQFF.

This clonotype was seen only a few times. The rearrangement links TRBV3-1 to TRBJ2-1; the match to TRBD2 covers 7 bases. Germline CDR1 and CDR2: LGHDT and YNNKEL (reference sequence). V lost 5 bases to trimming and J lost 2 bases; unmatched junction nucleotides: 6. The CDR3 is 15 residues long. The CDR3 coding sequence is TGTGCCAGCAGCGAGGGCGCGGGAGCCTACAATGAGCAGTTCTTC. Protein sequence: CASSEGAGAYNEQFF.

This clonotype was found a few times. The chain is built from TRBV20-1 and TRBJ2-7; the match to TRBD1 covers 8 bases. This CDR3 contains 13 residues. In germline, CDR1 is DFQATT, CDR2 SNEGSKA (reference sequence). V dropped 2 bases and J dropped 3; count of bases not matched to a gene: 3. Here the CDR3 reads CSARRTGLYEQYF. Here the CDR3 DNA reads TGCAGTGCTAGACGGACAGGGCTCTACGAGCAGTACTTC.

This clonotype has ten or more counts. The rearrangement uses TRBV29-1 and TRBJ2-2; D is uncertain. Germline V gene sequence: CDR1 SQVTM, CDR2 ANQGSEA. The CDR3 runs to 11 residues. The CDR3 here is CSVMGTGELFF. For the CDR3, the DNA is TGCAGTGTAATGGGCACCGGGGAGCTGTTTTTT.

This clonotype was counted many times. The rearrangement uses TRBV2 and TRBJ1-6; D uncertain. The CDR3 loop spans 11 amino acids. Germline CDR1 SNHLY, CDR2 FYNNEI. Trimming cost V 6 bases and J 12 bases, with 9 bases left between them. CDR3 loop: CASRILEPLHF. In DNA form, the CDR3 reads TGTGCCAGCAGAATCTTGGAACCCCTCCACTTT.

This clonotype was detected ten times or more. V usage is TRBV7-9 and J usage is TRBJ2-1, with 12 bases matching TRBD2. There are 14 residues in the CDR3. CDR1 and CDR2 from the germline V gene are SEHNR and FQNEAQ (reference sequence). Trimming at V came to 11 bases and at J to 5 bases, leaving 7 bases not matched to a gene. DNA for the CDR3: TGTGCCCCAACGGGACTAGCGGGTAACAATGAGCAGTTCTTC. It is translated as CAPTGLAGNNEQFF.

This clonotype appeared a few times. This chain joins TRBV19 and TRBJ2-7; D call uncertain. Germline CDR1 is LNHDA and CDR2 is SQIVND (reference sequence). V was clipped by 3 bases and J by 3 bases, with 15 bases between them. This CDR3 has 15 amino acids. The CDR3, as DNA: TGTGCCAGTAGTATTAATGCGGCTTCATACTACGAGCAGTACTTC. Its translation: CASSINAASYYEQYF.

V gene TRBV5-6 combines with J gene TRBJ2-1; no firm D call. The ends were cut back, 5 bases at V and 6 bases at J, with 18 bases in the middle. CDR3 length: 15 amino acids. CDR1 and CDR2 (germline): SGHDT, YYEEEE. This chain's CDR3 is CASSHPGAPGNEQFF. The DNA of the CDR3 is TGTGCCAGCAGTCATCCGGGCGCACCGGGCAATGAGCAGTTCTTC.